One T cell receptor (beta chain) is described in this entry. This sample is part of a study of radiation and T cells in renal cell carcinoma. This CDR3 is 13 amino acids long. Looked up from germline, CDR1 is SEHNR and CDR2 is FQNEAQ (reference sequence). Deletions cut 1 base from V and 4 bases from J, with 5 bases between. Clones were sequenced by immunoSEQ multiplex PCR, and TCRdb holds only the in-frame ones, with some missing. There are approximately 150,000 clones in the sample; about 86% occur only once, and about 17% lies in the top ten. Regarding time point: blood 4 weeks post-SBRT, at nephrectomy. Treatment denoted: 15 Gy SBRT to primary tumor, nephrectomy 4 weeks later. Nephrectomy followed 15 Gy stereotactic body radiation by 4 weeks.

The chain couples TRBV7-9 to TRBJ2-1; no firm D call. The receptor's source is a woman aged 45-60 years with renal cell carcinoma. The starting material was blood, obtained from a patient whose treatment included radiotherapy and nephrectomy. DNA of the CDR3: TGTGCCAGCAGCTTAGGGCAGTACAATGAGCAGTTCTTC. Protein: CASSLGQYNEQFF.